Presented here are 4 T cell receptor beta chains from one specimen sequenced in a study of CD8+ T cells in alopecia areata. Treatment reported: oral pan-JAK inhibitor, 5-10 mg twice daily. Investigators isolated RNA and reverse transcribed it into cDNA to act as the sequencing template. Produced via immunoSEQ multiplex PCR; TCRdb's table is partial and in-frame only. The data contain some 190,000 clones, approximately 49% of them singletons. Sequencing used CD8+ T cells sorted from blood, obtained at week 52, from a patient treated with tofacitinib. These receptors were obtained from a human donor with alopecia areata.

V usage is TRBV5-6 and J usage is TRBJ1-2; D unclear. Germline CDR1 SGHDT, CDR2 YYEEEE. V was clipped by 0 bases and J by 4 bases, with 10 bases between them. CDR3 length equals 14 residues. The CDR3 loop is CASSLASTVYGYTF. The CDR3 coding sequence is TGTGCCAGCAGCTTGGCCTCGACCGTCTATGGCTACACCTTC.

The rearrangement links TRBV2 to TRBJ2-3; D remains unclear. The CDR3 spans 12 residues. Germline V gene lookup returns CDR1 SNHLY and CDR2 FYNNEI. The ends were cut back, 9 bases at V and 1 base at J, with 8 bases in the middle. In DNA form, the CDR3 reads TGTGCCAGGAAGATCGGCACAGATACGCAGTATTTT. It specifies CARKIGTDTQYF.

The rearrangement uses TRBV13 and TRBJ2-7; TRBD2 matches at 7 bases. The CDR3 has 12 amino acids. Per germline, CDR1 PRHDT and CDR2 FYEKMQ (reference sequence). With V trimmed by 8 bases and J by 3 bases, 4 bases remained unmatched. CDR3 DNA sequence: TGTGCCAGCGGGGGGGATTACTACGAGCAGTACTTC. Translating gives CASGGDYYEQYF.

The CDR3 sequence is CASQGREQFF. In DNA form, the CDR3 reads TGTGCCAGTCAGGGTCGCGAGCAGTTCTTC. The chain couples TRBV30 to TRBJ2-1; weak D call: TRBD1 (5 bases). Germline V gene data show CDR1 as GTSNPN and CDR2 as SVGIG (reference sequence). V lost 8 bases, J lost 10 bases, and 12 bases lay in between. CDR3 length: 10 amino acids.